The 19 T cell receptor beta chains below all came from one sample that was sequenced in a study of T-cell memory formation after mild COVID-19. TCRdb redid the calling of the 5' RACE reads with MiXCR, one entry per CDR3 protein. Among approximately 560,000 distinct CDR3 sequences listed, approximately 15% were seen once. Sequencing was performed on PBMCs or a T cell subset sorted from them (not recorded which). These TCRs come from an adult woman who had mild COVID-19 (a few samples of this study predate the infection). Cell type and time point are not known.

The rearrangement uses TRBV18 and TRBJ1-1, with 7 bases matching TRBD1. Germline V gives CDR1 KGHSH, CDR2 LQKENI. V dropped 4 bases and J dropped 8; count of bases not matched to a gene: 4. The CDR3 extends over 12 amino acids. Here the CDR3 DNA reads TGTGCCAGCTCACTAACGGACAGGGAAGCTTTCTTT. It specifies CASSLTDREAFF.

The J gene is TRBJ2-3, the V gene TRBV5-6, with D possibly matching TRBD1 (6 bases). The CDR3 extends over 16 amino acids. Trimming stripped 3 bases from V and 2 bases from J, with 16 bases between. Germline values: CDR1 SGHDT, CDR2 YYEEEE. Here the CDR3 DNA reads TGTGCCAGCAGCTCCCTCGGGACATATCACACAGATACGCAGTATTTT. Translated: CASSSLGTYHTDTQYF.

V is TRBV20-1 and J is TRBJ2-3; TRBD2 aligns across 7 bases. There are 13 residues in the CDR3. Trimming cost V 7 bases and J 9 bases; bases outside gene matches: 13. Per germline, CDR1 DFQATT and CDR2 SNEGSKA (reference sequence). CDR3 in amino acids: CSGHPGRESTQYF. CDR3 in DNA: TGCAGTGGCCATCCGGGGAGGGAAAGCACGCAGTATTTT.

The rearrangement uses TRBV5-1 and TRBJ2-1, with D perhaps TRBD1 (5 bases). Trimming shortened V by 0 bases and J by 11 bases, and 9 bases separated the two germline ends. CDR1 and CDR2 (germline): SGHRS, YFSETQ. The CDR3 extends over 12 amino acids. CDR3 amino acids: CASSLEQGQQFF. The CDR3 coding sequence is TGCGCCAGCAGCTTGGAGCAGGGCCAGCAGTTCTTC.

This clonotype was counted at least ten times. This chain joins TRBV12-3 or TRBV12-4 and TRBJ1-2; no definite D call. The CDR3 is 13 amino acids. Trimming pared 1 base from V and 2 bases from J, leaving 5 bases between. The chain's CDR3 is CASSLVANYGYTF. CDR3 DNA: TGTGCCAGCAGTTTAGTGGCAAACTATGGCTACACCTTC.

The chain links TRBV7-2 to TRBJ2-7; the D gene could be TRBD1 or TRBD2 (6 bases each). In germline, CDR1 is SGHTA, CDR2 FQGNSA. V was cut by 4 bases and J by 3 bases, with 19 bases left in between. This CDR3 region has 16 residues. CDR3 DNA sequence: TGTGCCAGCAGCTACCTGGGTGGGGGGCTGAGCTACGAGCAGTACTTC. This codes for CASSYLGGGLSYEQYF.

This clonotype was seen only a few times. This sequence joins TRBV7-2 and TRBJ1-4; no firm D call. This CDR3 has 12 amino acids. From germline, CDR1 is SGHTA and CDR2 FQGNSA. V lost 3 bases to trimming and J lost 3 bases, with 2 bases between them. This CDR3 reads CASSLANEKLFF. The CDR3 DNA is TGTGCCAGCAGCTTGGCTAATGAAAAACTGTTTTTT.

The chain carries TRBV9 and TRBJ2-3, with 11 bases matching TRBD2. The junction had 5 bases not matched to a gene; V was cut back by 1 base and J by 4 bases. CDR1 is SGDLS and CDR2 is YYNGEE in the germline V gene. The CDR3 length is 16 residues. In DNA, the CDR3 is TGTGCCAGCAGCGTAAAGGGACTAGCGGTCTCAGATACGCAGTATTTT. It translates to CASSVKGLAVSDTQYF.

Only a few counts were recorded for this clonotype. V is TRBV3-1 and J is TRBJ1-1; TRBD1 is a possible D gene (6 bases). The V end lost 3 bases, the J end lost 8 bases, and 16 bases lay between the germline ends. The CDR3 has 14 amino acids. The germline V gene encodes CDR1 LGHDT and CDR2 YNNKEL (reference sequence). This chain's CDR3 is CASSQRGTNGEAFF. In DNA form, the CDR3 reads TGTGCCAGCAGCCAGAGGGGGACAAATGGGGAAGCTTTCTTT.

There are a few counts of this clonotype. The chain is built from TRBV18 and TRBJ2-7; D is undetermined. This CDR3 is built from 14 residues. The germline gives CDR1 KGHSH, CDR2 LQKENI. Trimming pared 1 base from V and 4 bases from J, leaving 11 bases between. The CDR3 bases are TGTGCCAGCTCACCACGGCCAGAAAGTTACGAGCAGTACTTC. Translation gives CASSPRPESYEQYF.

This clonotype was picked up many times. The chain carries TRBV7-2 and TRBJ2-7; TRBD2 matches at 7 bases. CDR1 and CDR2 from the germline V gene are SGHTA and FQGNSA. J lost 3 bases, V lost 4 bases, and 6 bases had no gene match. The CDR3 is made up of 14 amino acids. The CDR3 DNA sequence: TGTGCCAGCAGCTCCTCCTGGGGGGGCTACGAGCAGTACTTC. Translated, it gives CASSSSWGGYEQYF. Supplemented by reference TRBV7-2 and TRBJ2-7, the full variable domain reads GAGVSQSPSNKVTEKGKDVELRCDPISGHTALYWYRQSLGQGLEFLIYFQGNSAPDKSGLPSDRFSAERTGGSVSTLTIQRTQQEDSAVYLCASSSSWGGYEQYFGPGTRLTVT.

V is TRBV20-1 and J is TRBJ2-1, with D uncertain. Per germline, CDR1 DFQATT and CDR2 SNEGSKA (reference sequence). This CDR3 region has 12 residues. Trimming cost V 6 bases and J 2 bases, with 8 bases left between them. DNA for the CDR3: TGCAGTGCCCCCACAGCCTACAATGAGCAGTTCTTC. Its translation: CSAPTAYNEQFF.

V usage is TRBV3-1 and J usage is TRBJ2-1; 8 bases line up with TRBD2. Losses at the gene ends were 4 bases for V and 8 bases for J; bases not matched to a gene: 7. The length of the CDR3 is 14 residues. Germline V gene lookup returns CDR1 LGHDT and CDR2 YNNKEL (reference sequence). CDR3 nucleotides: TGTGCCAGCAGCCCCCGGACTAGCCGGTATGAGCAGTTCTTC. Its translation is CASSPRTSRYEQFF.

This clonotype came up a few times. The chain couples TRBV5-4 to TRBJ2-1; 12 bases map to TRBD2. The CDR3 runs 15 residues. The V gene's germline CDR1 is SGHNT and CDR2 YYREEE (reference sequence). Germline trimming cut 4 bases from V and 9 bases from J; bases unmatched to any gene: 8. The DNA for the CDR3 is TGTGCCAGCAGCGCAGGACTAGCGGGGCCTTTTGAGCAGTTCTTC. Its translation is CASSAGLAGPFEQFF. Supplemented by reference TRBV5-4 and TRBJ2-1, the full variable domain reads ETGVTQSPTHLIKTRGQQVTLRCSSQSGHNTVSWYQQALGQGPQFIFQYYREEENGRGNFPPRFSGLQFPNYSSELNVNALELDDSALYLCASSAGLAGPFEQFFGPGTRLTVL.

The genes are TRBV29-1 and TRBJ2-1; 9 bases line up with TRBD1. This CDR3 has 13 amino acids. Trimming took 3 bases from V and 5 from J; bases not matched to a gene: 2. CDR1 and CDR2 from the germline V gene are SQVTM and ANQGSEA. The CDR3 spells CSVETGGDNEQFF. Written as DNA, the CDR3 is TGCAGCGTTGAGACAGGGGGGGACAATGAGCAGTTCTTC.

The chain uses TRBV5-1 and TRBJ1-3, with D possibly TRBD1 on 6 matching bases. CDR1 is SGHRS, CDR2 YFSETQ, per germline. Deletions cut 10 bases from V and 0 bases from J, with 23 bases between. CDR3 length equals 17 residues. CDR3 sequence: CARHLLTGPNSGNTIYF. The CDR3 DNA reads TGCGCCCGCCACCTGTTGACAGGACCTAACTCTGGAAACACCATATATTTT. Together with reference TRBV5-1 and TRBJ1-3, the CDR3 gives the full variable domain: KAGVTQTPRYLIKTRGQQVTLSCSPISGHRSVSWYQQTPGQGLQFLFEYFSETQRNKGNFPGRFSGRQFSNSRSEMNVSTLELGDSALYLCARHLLTGPNSGNTIYFGEGSWLTVV.

In its sample, this clonotype was seen many times. Compared with germline, one end of the junction differs, possibly owing to a read error. V usage is TRBV5-1 and J usage is TRBJ1-6; no clear D gene. Germline V gene sequence: CDR1 SGHRS, CDR2 YFSETQ. CDR3 length: 12 amino acids. CDR3 sequence (DNA): TGTGCCAGCAGCTCGGATAATTCACCCCTCCACTTT. It codes for CASSSDNSPLHF. The whole variable domain, filled in from reference TRBV5-1 and TRBJ1-6, reads KAGVTQTPRYLIKTRGQQVTLSCSPISGHRSVSWYQQTPGQGLQFLFEYFSETQRNKGNFPGRFSGRQFSNSRSEMNVSTLELGDSALYLCASSSDNSPLHFGNGTRLTVT.

The genes are TRBV7-6 and TRBJ2-3, with 8 positions matching TRBD2. Per the germline V gene, CDR1 is SGHVS and CDR2 is FNYEAQ. V dropped 1 base and J dropped 7; count of bases not matched to a gene: 10. The CDR3 has 16 amino acids. CDR3 sequence: CASSLDPAGAVHTQYF. The CDR3 region has the DNA TGTGCCAGCAGCTTAGATCCAGCGGGGGCGGTTCATACGCAGTATTTT. The entire variable domain, with the rest obtained from reference TRBV7-6 and TRBJ2-3, is as follows: GAGVSQSPRYKVTKRGQDVALRCDPISGHVSLYWYRQALGQGPEFLTYFNYEAQQDKSGLPNDRFSAERPEGSISTLTIQRTEQRDSAMYRCASSLDPAGAVHTQYFGPGTRLTVL.

This clonotype was observed a few times. The chain employs TRBV24-1 and TRBJ2-5; D may be TRBD2 (6 bases). CDR1 is KGHDR and CDR2 is SFDVKD in the germline V gene. CDR3 length equals 15 residues. The V end was cut by 3 bases, the J end by 2 bases, with 12 bases between. In nucleotides, the CDR3 is TGTGCCACCAGTGATGGCGGGACGGAACAAGAGACCCAGTACTTC. It yields the protein CATSDGGTEQETQYF.